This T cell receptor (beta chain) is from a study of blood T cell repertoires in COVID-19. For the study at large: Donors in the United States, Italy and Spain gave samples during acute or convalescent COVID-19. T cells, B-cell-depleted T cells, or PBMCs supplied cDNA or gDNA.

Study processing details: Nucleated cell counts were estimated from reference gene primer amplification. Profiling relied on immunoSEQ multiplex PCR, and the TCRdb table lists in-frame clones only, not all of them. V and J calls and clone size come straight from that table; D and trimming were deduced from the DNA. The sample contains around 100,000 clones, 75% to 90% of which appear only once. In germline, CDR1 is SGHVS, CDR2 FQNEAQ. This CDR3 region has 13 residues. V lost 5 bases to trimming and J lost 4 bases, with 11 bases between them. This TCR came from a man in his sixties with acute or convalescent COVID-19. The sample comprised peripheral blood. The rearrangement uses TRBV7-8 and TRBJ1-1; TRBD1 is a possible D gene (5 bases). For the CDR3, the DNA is TGTGCCAGCAGCCTCCGGGGGTTCACTGAAGCTTTCTTT. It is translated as CASSLRGFTEAFF.